These T cell receptor beta chains were read from a single sample in a study of blood T cell repertoires in COVID-19. Generated by immunoSEQ multiplex PCR, the TCRdb table keeps only in-frame clones and is missing some. The sample contains under 150,000 clones, more than 60% of which appear only once. The material sequenced was peripheral blood. These receptors were collected from a woman aged 70-85 years with acute or convalescent COVID-19. Both conserved end residues are part of each CDR3. D genes are given only for firm matches. Clone size appears in some rows only: once, few, many, or a class for an expanded clone.

TRBV11-2	TRBD1	TRBJ2-2	.	16	CASSSWTGGNTGELFF	TGTGCCAGCAGCTCATGGACAGGGGGGAACACCGGGGAGCTGTTTTTT
TRBV6-4	TRBD2	TRBJ2-2	.	15	CASSESAAGAGELFF	TGTGCCAGCAGTGAATCGGCAGCGGGGGCCGGGGAGCTGTTTTTT
TRBV5-1	.	TRBJ1-5	.	14	CASSINGRGDSQHF	TGCGCCAGCAGCATTAATGGCAGGGGTGATTCCCAGCATTTT
TRBV27	TRBD2	TRBJ2-7	.	17	CASSFQGLAGGPYEQYF	TGTGCCAGCAGTTTTCAAGGCCTAGCGGGAGGGCCCTACGAGCAGTACTTC
TRBV24-1	TRBD1	TRBJ1-5	few	14	CATSEGGTEEPQHF	TGTGCCACCAGTGAGGGTGGGACAGAGGAGCCCCAGCATTTT
TRBV21-1	.	TRBJ1-4	.	15	CASSGYRGIGEKLFF	TGTGCCAGCAGCGGATACAGGGGGATTGGTGAAAAACTGTTTTTT
TRBV10-3	TRBD1	TRBJ1-5	few	15	CAIEGTVRSNQPQHF	TGTGCCATCGAAGGGACAGTGAGGAGCAATCAGCCCCAGCATTTT
TRBV9	TRBD2	TRBJ2-5	.	16	CASSLGGASGEETQYF	TGTGCCAGCAGCCTTGGGGGGGCTAGCGGGGAGGAGACCCAGTACTTC
TRBV7-2	.	TRBJ2-2	.	16	CASSLNGQRNTGELFF	TGTGCCAGCAGCTTAAATGGACAGCGGAACACCGGGGAGCTGTTTTTT
TRBV27	TRBD2	TRBJ2-3	.	20	CASSLSIGTSGRTYTDTQYF	TGTGCCAGCAGTTTATCGATAGGGACTAGCGGGAGGACTTACACAGATACGCAGTATTTT
TRBV6-1	TRBD2	TRBJ2-7	.	15	CASSETSGRAYEQYF	TGTGCCAGCAGTGAAACAAGCGGGAGGGCCTACGAGCAGTACTTC
TRBV30	.	TRBJ2-3	.	15	CAWSVLAVSTDTQYF	TGTGCCTGGAGTGTTTTAGCGGTTAGCACAGATACGCAGTATTTT
TRBV7-2	.	TRBJ2-7	few	14	CASMPGLGPYEQYF	TGTGCCAGCATGCCGGGACTTGGGCCCTACGAGCAGTACTTC
TRBV2	TRBD1	TRBJ1-1	.	12	CASSEDRLEAFF	TGTGCCAGCAGTGAGGACAGGCTTGAAGCTTTCTTT
TRBV12-5	TRBD2	TRBJ2-1	.	16	CASGPRLAGGDNEQFF	TGTGCTAGTGGTCCACGACTAGCGGGGGGGGACAATGAGCAGTTCTTC
TRBV6-5	.	TRBJ1-2	.	13	CASSTVGAPGYTF	TGTGCCAGCAGTACCGTGGGGGCCCCAGGCTACACCTTC
TRBV25-1	TRBD2	TRBJ2-7	few	15	CASSLLAGTTYEQYF	TGTGCCAGCAGTTTACTAGCGGGAACTACCTACGAGCAGTACTTC
TRBV6-5	TRBD1	TRBJ1-3	.	15	CASSYGQGAGNTIYF	TGTGCCAGCAGTTACGGACAGGGTGCGGGAAACACCATATATTTT
TRBV18	TRBD1	TRBJ1-5	once	15	CASSPGQDPNQPQHF	TGTGCCAGCTCCCCTGGACAGGACCCAAATCAGCCCCAGCATTTT
TRBV14	.	TRBJ2-7	.	13	CASSQTVSYEQYF	TGTGCCAGCAGCCAGACAGTCTCCTACGAGCAGTACTTC
TRBV5-4	.	TRBJ1-1	.	14	CASSSGAGDTEAFF	TGTGCCAGCAGCTCAGGGGCGGGGGACACTGAAGCTTTCTTT
TRBV12-5	TRBD1	TRBJ1-4	.	14	CASGSGTANEKLFF	TGTGCTAGTGGTTCCGGGACAGCAAATGAAAAACTGTTTTTT
TRBV7-9	.	TRBJ1-2	.	15	CASSLAGIPNYGYTF	TGTGCCAGCAGCTTAGCGGGCATTCCTAACTATGGCTACACCTTC
TRBV5-1	TRBD1	TRBJ1-1	.	16	CASSLGGQGWNTEAFF	TGCGCCAGCAGCTTGGGCGGACAGGGGTGGAACACTGAAGCTTTCTTT
TRBV9	TRBD2	TRBJ2-4	few	16	CASSEVAGGLADIQYF	TGTGCCAGCAGCGAGGTAGCGGGAGGGCTGGCGGACATTCAGTACTTC
TRBV3-1/TRBV3-2	.	TRBJ2-7	.	17	CASSQDRVRGGSYEQYF	TGTGCCAGCAGCCAAGATAGGGTGAGGGGGGGGTCCTACGAGCAGTACTTC
TRBV4-1	.	TRBJ1-3	few	16	CASSQEGGGLGNTIYF	TGCGCCAGCAGCCAAGAAGGCGGGGGCCTCGGAAACACCATATATTTT
TRBV10-2	TRBD1	TRBJ2-4	.	16	CASSEHGTGAKNIQYF	TGCGCCAGCAGTGAGCACGGGACAGGGGCAAAAAACATTCAGTACTTC
TRBV5-1	.	TRBJ1-6	few	15	CASSFGQSYNSPLHF	TGCGCCAGCAGCTTCGGACAGTCTTATAATTCACCCCTCCACTTT
TRBV7-2	.	TRBJ1-6	.	13	CASSRTRDSPLHF	TGTGCCAGCAGCCGGACACGGGATTCACCCCTCCACTTT
TRBV6-1	TRBD1	TRBJ1-5	.	15	CASSEAKTTGDPQHF	TGTGCCAGCAGTGAAGCGAAAACTACAGGGGATCCCCAGCATTTT
TRBV5-1	TRBD2	TRBJ2-2	few	15	CASSETSGRAGELFF	TGCGCCAGTAGCGAAACTAGCGGGAGGGCCGGGGAGCTGTTTTTT
TRBV12-3/TRBV12-4	.	TRBJ2-2	.	12	CASSLQTGELFF	TGTGCCAGCAGCCTACAGACCGGGGAGCTGTTTTTT
TRBV3-1/TRBV3-2	TRBD2	TRBJ2-3	.	16	CASSQLAGGSTDTQYF	TGTGCCAGCAGCCAGCTAGCGGGAGGGAGCACAGATACGCAGTATTTT
TRBV7-3	.	TRBJ2-3	.	15	CASSLSVVSADTQYF	TGTGCCAGCAGCTTAAGTGTTGTTTCCGCAGATACGCAGTATTTT
TRBV18	.	TRBJ1-3	.	16	CASSPSQGTSGNTIYF	TGTGCCAGCTCACCAAGCCAGGGAACGTCTGGAAACACCATATATTTT
TRBV7-8	TRBD2	TRBJ2-5	.	16	CASSFGTSIGQETQYF	TGTGCCAGCAGCTTCGGGACTAGCATAGGCCAAGAGACCCAGTACTTC
TRBV20-1	.	TRBJ1-2	.	11	CSAPYNYGYTF	TGCAGTGCTCCCTATAACTATGGCTACACCTTC
TRBV28	.	TRBJ1-4	.	17	CASSPLLLDRGNEKLFF	TGTGCCAGCAGTCCCCTCCTCTTAGATAGGGGGAATGAAAAACTGTTTTTT
TRBV10-1	.	TRBJ2-2	few	13	CASSATGSGELFF	TGCGCCAGCAGTGCGACAGGTTCCGGGGAGCTGTTTTTT
TRBV7-2	TRBD2	TRBJ2-5	.	15	CASSSASGSEETQYF	TGTGCCAGCAGCTCGGCTAGCGGGAGCGAGGAGACCCAGTACTTC
TRBV2	TRBD1	TRBJ1-2	.	14	CASSDIRGRGGYTF	TGTGCCAGCAGTGATATCAGGGGGCGAGGTGGCTACACCTTC
TRBV6-5	TRBD1	TRBJ2-5	.	15	CASSYSTGGQETQYF	TGTGCCAGCAGTTACTCGACAGGGGGCCAAGAGACCCAGTACTTC
TRBV29-1	.	TRBJ1-2	many	14	CSVITPGASYGYTF	TGCAGCGTTATTACCCCAGGGGCTTCCTATGGCTACACCTTC